The present TCR beta chain was sequenced within a study of blood T cell repertoires in COVID-19 (dated by TCRdb to about 2020). For context, the study as a whole: Collaborator samples came from the United States, Italy and Spain and covered acute and convalescent phases of COVID-19. The prospective study material was composed of cDNA or gDNA derived from T cells, B-cell-depleted T cells, or PBMCs. The samples were drawn from the first 160 participants of the ongoing ImmuneRACE study and from 1,254 subjects provided by 6 global collaborators. Deeply sampled blood TCRbeta repertoires from subjects exposed to, actively infected with, or recovered from COVID-19 were included in the dataset. Where HLA class I and class II types were available, the types were taken from metadata supplied by the sample provider, not from assay-based typing. The repertoires were released in a freely available public database intended as a resource for research on the immune response to SARS-CoV-2. Nearly every sample came with metadata listing a de-identified subject ID, COVID-19 status, age in years and sex.

CDR3 length: 15 amino acids, cysteine to phenylalanine. Of all the DNA, just the CDR3 is kept, 45 bases in frame from base 1. Via the germline V gene (reference sequence), CDR1 is MNHNY and CDR2 SVGAGI. V is pruned by 2 bases and J by 8 bases, leaving 9 bases of the junction without a gene match. As concerns this clone: Its binding antigen is unknown. No qualities accompany the bases; no much larger clone lies one base away.

The research as a whole found: How much clinical and demographic metadata was included differed by source and by participant, and the metadata was provided uncurated.

The immunoSEQ Assay, a bias-controlled multiplex PCR, was used to amplify TCRbeta CDR3 regions from genomic DNA. The authors' analysis ran thus. The number of nucleated cells in each sample was estimated from the amplification of reference gene primers within the assay. To quantify the absolute abundance of each unique TCRbeta CDR3 rearrangement, sequence reads were collapsed and filtered. For each sample, productive Simpson clonality was calculated as the square root of Simpson's diversity index over productive rearrangements. Drawn from immuneACCESS, this table holds only the in-frame rearrangements with V and J called that TCRdb kept. Clones are partly lost; checked studies trace under half to an unresolved V gene and leave the rest unexplained. V and J calls plus clone size are reproduced from that table; the DNA served to infer D and trimming. Here the sample has 200,000 or so clones; 80% to 85% occur a single time. Of the sample, about 2.4% falls within the top ten clones.

Collaborating institutions collected whole blood in K2EDTA tubes following their own protocols. For TCRbeta analysis, collaborators shipped samples in one of three forms: frozen whole blood, isolated PBMCs, or DNA extracted from either of those sample types. This receptor chain uses TRBV6-6 and TRBJ1-2; 9 bases in the middle match TRBD1. This receptor was taken from a woman aged 55-69 years with acute or convalescent COVID-19. The source material was peripheral blood. CDR3 sequence: CASSYQGQGTGGYTF. At the DNA level, the sequence is TGTGCCAGCAGTTACCAAGGACAGGGGACAGGGGGCTACACCTTC.